This TCR beta chain was identified during a study of T cell responses to AZD1222 COVID-19 vaccine. Notes on the study in general: Among vaccine-associated CD4 TCRs, coverage spanned spike, with dominance at 160-218 and 743-854. Among those given AZD1222, only six were seropositive at baseline.

This CDR3 is 16 amino acids long. Germline loops: CDR1 SEHNR, CDR2 FQNEAQ (reference sequence). Between the trimmed V and J ends, which lost 5 bases and 5 bases, there was a span of 16 bases. Measured with immunoSEQ multiplex PCR; TCRdb has only the in-frame clones, and not every one. This table holds 130,000 or so clones, about 93% found once. About this clone itself: Its antigen remains unidentified.

This receptor was taken from an adult in good health. The sample consisted of peripheral blood, taken on day 0 of AZD1222 vaccination. V usage is TRBV7-9 and J usage is TRBJ1-6; D not resolved. The DNA of the CDR3 is TGTGCCAGCAGCCTACCGGGCCTCGGCGATAATTCACCCCTCCACTTT. This sequence encodes CASSLPGLGDNSPLHF.